These 23 T cell receptor beta chains were sequenced from one sample in a study of blood T cell repertoires in COVID-19. Profiled with immunoSEQ multiplex PCR; TCRdb holds only in-frame clones, not every one. The repertoire includes some 150,000 clones, more than 75% of them detected once, and 37% sits in the top ten. The specimen was peripheral blood. Source of these receptors: a man in his fifties who had recovered from COVID-19.

The chain has TRBV11-2 and TRBJ1-1, with D hard to call. V was clipped by 5 bases and J by 1 base, with 5 bases between them. CDR3 length equals 12 residues. Per germline, CDR1 SGHAT and CDR2 FQNNGV. As DNA, the CDR3 is TGTGCCAGCAGCCGTCCGAACACTGAAGCTTTCTTT. This codes for CASSRPNTEAFF.

This clone was recorded only once. This CDR3 is CASSLVSNTEAFF. CDR3 nucleotide sequence: TGTGCCAGCAGCCTTGTCAGTAACACTGAAGCTTTCTTT. V and J are TRBV5-6 and TRBJ1-1; D is uncertain. CDR1 and CDR2 (germline): SGHDT, YYEEEE. Between the trimmed V and J ends, which lost 4 bases and 2 bases, there was a span of 9 bases. The CDR3 is made up of 13 amino acids.

The genes are TRBV2 and TRBJ2-2; perhaps TRBD1 as D (6 bases). Germline CDR1 is SNHLY and CDR2 is FYNNEI. Trimming cost V 1 base and J 6 bases, with 9 bases left between them. CDR3 length equals 14 residues. The DNA for the CDR3 is TGTGCCAGCAGTGAAGTTAAGGGGGCCGGGGAGCTGTTTTTT. This gives the protein CASSEVKGAGELFF.

CDR3 sequence (DNA): TGTGCCAGCAGCTCGGGACTAGCGGGGGGGCTTGGCACAGATACGCAGTATTTT. Its protein is CASSSGLAGGLGTDTQYF. This chain uses TRBV9 with TRBJ2-3; 16 positions agree with TRBD2. Germline CDR1 SGDLS, CDR2 YYNGEE. This CDR3 contains 18 residues. The trim removed 4 bases at V and 1 base at J, leaving 6 bases unmatched.

This chain uses TRBV6-5 with TRBJ1-1; D is unresolved. Trimming removed 0 bases from V and 1 base from J, with 9 bases in between. Germline assignment: CDR1 MNHEY and CDR2 SVGAGI. This CDR3 region has 15 residues. CDR3 in amino acids: CASSYSSQANTEAFF. The CDR3 DNA reads as TGTGCCAGCAGTTACTCGTCCCAGGCGAACACTGAAGCTTTCTTT.

This clone was found many times. The chain uses TRBV30 and TRBJ2-5, with 8 bases lining up with TRBD1. The CDR3 loop spans 15 amino acids. V was clipped by 3 bases and J by 5 bases; unmatched bases: 11. Germline loops: CDR1 GTSNPN, CDR2 SVGIG (reference sequence). As DNA, the CDR3 is TGTGCCTGGAGCCCACTCGACAGGGGTGAGGAGACCCAGTACTTC. Its translation is CAWSPLDRGEETQYF.

The V gene is TRBV7-9, the J gene TRBJ2-5; TRBD1 is a possible D gene (5 bases). This CDR3 has 15 residues. Trimming removed 2 bases from V and 5 bases from J, with 15 bases in between. CDR1 and CDR2 (germline): SEHNR, FQNEAQ (reference sequence). CDR3 in amino acids: CASSLRPSGQETQYF. As DNA, the CDR3 is TGTGCCAGCAGCTTAAGGCCCTCAGGGCAGGAGACCCAGTACTTC.

CDR3 sequence reads: CASSPRVTSLTRHNQPQHF. CDR3 DNA: TGTGCCAGCAGCCCCAGGGTGACTAGCCTCACCCGGCACAATCAGCCCCAGCATTTT. The J gene is TRBJ1-5, the V gene TRBV7-2; D possibly corresponds to TRBD1 (5 bases). Per the germline V gene, CDR1 is SGHTA and CDR2 is FQGNSA. This CDR3 has 19 amino acids. Trimming stripped 5 bases from V and 3 bases from J, with 26 bases between.

A few counts support this clone. Compared with germline, one end of the junction differs, possibly owing to a read error. This rearrangement joins TRBV7-7 to TRBJ1-6, with 8 bases lining up with TRBD1. The germline V gene has CDR1 SSHAT and CDR2 FNYEAQ (reference sequence). The CDR3 covers 13 residues. For the CDR3, the DNA is TGTGCTAGCAGCCCCGACAGGGGATCACCCCTCCACTTT. Translating it yields CASSPDRGSPLHF.

The sample holds one count of this clone. The gene calls are TRBV5-6 and TRBJ1-1, with 7 bases fitting TRBD1. With 3 bases clipped from V and 0 bases from J, the junction kept 8 bases outside the gene matches. Per germline, CDR1 SGHDT and CDR2 YYEEEE. This CDR3 region has 16 residues. The CDR3 nucleotides are TGTGCCAGCAGCTGGAGGGGGCACCGGATGAACACTGAAGCTTTCTTT. Its translation: CASSWRGHRMNTEAFF.

This sequence joins TRBV15 and TRBJ1-5; 10 bases fit TRBD1. Germline V gene sequence: CDR1 LNHNV, CDR2 YYDKDF (reference sequence). V shed 5 bases, J shed 6 bases, and the junction held 4 bases outside the gene matches. The CDR3 loop spans 14 amino acids. This chain's CDR3 is CATSRDRGGQPQHF. DNA of the CDR3: TGTGCCACCAGCCGGGACAGGGGCGGTCAGCCCCAGCATTTT.

The chain uses TRBV3-1 (or the pseudogene TRBV3-2) and TRBJ2-7, with 9 nucleotides matching TRBD1. This CDR3 has 14 residues. Germline trimming cut 6 bases from V and 3 bases from J; bases unmatched to any gene: 6. Germline CDR1 LGHDT, CDR2 YNNKEL (reference sequence). The DNA for the CDR3 is TGTGCCAGCAGGGACACAGGGGGCAACTACGAGCAGTACTTC. Protein product: CASRDTGGNYEQYF.

The genes are TRBV4-3 and TRBJ1-1, with D possibly TRBD1 on 6 matching bases. The CDR3 has 14 residues. Trimming took off 4 bases at V and 8 bases at J, with 17 bases between the two ends. The germline gives CDR1 LGHNA, CDR2 YSLEER. The CDR3 spells CASSPRRTAYEAFF. In DNA, the CDR3 is TGCGCCAGCAGCCCAAGGCGGACAGCTTACGAAGCTTTCTTT.

The CDR3 here is CATSSEGSSYEQYF. The CDR3 DNA sequence: TGTGCCACCAGCTCAGAAGGGAGCTCCTACGAGCAGTACTTC. This chain uses TRBV15 with TRBJ2-7; D might be TRBD2 (5 bases). CDR1 is LNHNV, CDR2 YYDKDF, per germline (reference sequence). The CDR3 is made up of 14 amino acids. V lost 5 bases and J 0 bases, leaving 11 bases between the germline ends. Looking up the rest from reference TRBV15 and TRBJ2-7 gives the full variable domain: DAMVIQNPRYQVTQFGKPVTLSCSQTLNHNVMYWYQQKSSQAPKLLFHYYDKDFNNEADTPDNFQSRRPNTSFCFLDIRSPGLGDTAMYLCATSSEGSSYEQYFGPGTRLTVT.

In DNA form, the CDR3 reads TGTGCCAGCAGCTCGGACAGGGACCGTTTGGAGGGGCAGCCCCAGCATTTT. It specifies CASSSDRDRLEGQPQHF. This chain joins TRBV5-8 and TRBJ1-5, with 8 positions matching TRBD1. Looked up from germline, CDR1 is SGHTS and CDR2 is YDEGEE. This CDR3 is 17 amino acids long. V lost 3 bases to trimming and J lost 7 bases; unmatched junction nucleotides: 15.

This CDR3 reads CASSRTGSYEQYF. CDR3 coding DNA: TGTGCCAGCAGCCGGACAGGGTCCTACGAGCAGTACTTC. The chain combines TRBV7-2 with TRBJ2-7, with 8 bases matching TRBD1. CDR3 length: 13 amino acids. Losses at the gene ends were 5 bases for V and 1 base for J; bases not matched to a gene: 1. Germline V gene data show CDR1 as SGHTA and CDR2 as FQGNSA.

The chain couples TRBV6-1 to TRBJ1-1; TRBD1 might be the D (6 bases). Trimming left V 3 bases short and J 1 base short, with 12 bases between. CDR1 is MNHNS, CDR2 SASEGT, per germline. CDR3 size: 15 residues. In DNA form, the CDR3 reads TGTGCCAGCAGTGACAGGGGAAACCCGAACACTGAAGCTTTCTTT. Translation gives CASSDRGNPNTEAFF.

CDR3 nucleotides: TGTGCCAGCCCCACATACATGCTCATGTCCTACGAGCAGTACTTC. Translated, it gives CASPTYMLMSYEQYF. The V and J genes are TRBV27 and TRBJ2-7, with D uncertain. The CDR3 totals 15 residues. CDR1 is MNHEY, CDR2 SMNVEV, per germline (reference sequence). V lost 8 bases, J lost 1 base, and 18 bases lay in between.

The CDR3 DNA reads TGTGCCAGCATCCGACAGCTCGGCAGCCAAGAGACCCAGTACTTC. This encodes CASIRQLGSQETQYF. The gene calls are TRBV6-1 and TRBJ2-5; possible D gene TRBD1, 5 bases. CDR3 size: 15 residues. The V end lost 7 bases, the J end lost 1 base, and 16 bases lay between the germline ends. Germline CDR1 is MNHNS and CDR2 is SASEGT.

This clone was seen a few times. The junction differs from germline at one of its ends, possibly a read error. The CDR3 DNA sequence: TGTGCCAGCAGCTTGGAGCGGGGGGGCTCCCACGAGCAGTACTTC. This encodes CASSLERGGSHEQYF. V is TRBV13 and J is TRBJ2-7; 10 positions match TRBD2. This CDR3 has 15 residues. Per the germline V gene, CDR1 is PRHDT and CDR2 is FYEKMQ (reference sequence).

The chain links TRBV7-3 to TRBJ2-1, with D possibly TRBD2 on 6 matching bases. Germline V lookup: CDR1 SGHTA, CDR2 FQGTGA. CDR3 length: 15 amino acids. Between the trimmed V and J ends, which lost 2 bases and 3 bases, there was a span of 11 bases. CDR3: CASSLVGGGYNEQFF. The CDR3 coding sequence is TGTGCCAGCAGCTTAGTGGGGGGTGGCTACAATGAGCAGTTCTTC.

Written as DNA, the CDR3 is TGTGCCAGCAGCCCCCCCGTCCCCCCCTACGAGCAGTACTTC. The encoded protein is CASSPPVPPYEQYF. The chain employs TRBV9 and TRBJ2-7; D is unclear. The CDR3 is 14 amino acids. Trimming stripped 4 bases from V and 2 bases from J, with 13 bases between. Germline lookup yields CDR1 SGDLS and CDR2 YYNGEE.

The chain has TRBV3-1 (or the pseudogene TRBV3-2) and TRBJ1-2, with D maybe TRBD1 (5 bases). The CDR3 consists of 15 residues. Germline V gene sequence: CDR1 LGHDT, CDR2 YNNKEL (reference sequence). With 4 bases removed from V and 3 bases from J, the gap between germline ends came to 15 bases. CDR3 residues: CASSPKGRVDYGYTF. Here the CDR3 DNA reads TGTGCCAGCAGCCCCAAGGGCAGGGTCGACTATGGCTACACCTTC.